This record covers a single T cell receptor (beta chain). The antigen is unknown. Germline loops: CDR1 SGHRS, CDR2 YFSETQ. Trimming removed 4 bases at V and 2 bases at J, with 12 bases between. The CDR3 runs to 15 residues. The sample belongs to a study of CD4+ T cells in melanoma. The study's findings and limits: A reported correlation linked neoantigen-specific CD4+ T cells to CD8+, macrophage and B cell function. Diverse differentiation states were reported for melanoma neoantigen-specific CD4+ T cells.

Generated by immunoSEQ multiplex PCR, the TCRdb table keeps only in-frame clones and is missing some. The sample records about 110,000 clones, over 80% being singletons. The sequencing input was peripheral blood. The receptor's source is a human donor with melanoma. The rearrangement links TRBV5-1 to TRBJ2-2; D gene uncertain. The CDR3 sequence: CASSAAGVNTGELFF. The DNA for the CDR3 is TGCGCCAGCAGCGCAGCTGGCGTAAACACCGGGGAGCTGTTTTTT.